This T cell receptor beta chain appears in the sequencing data of a study of diagnostic markers for celiac disease (dated by TCRdb to 2020 to 2021). Sequencing was performed on an Illumina MiSeq. Each entry corresponds to one CDR3 protein sequence from reads that TCRdb reprocessed, and DNA is not given. The table kept for this sample lists almost 800 distinct CDR3 sequences. Under 60% of the sample belongs to the ten largest clones. This clonotype is large (0.1 to 1%) by frequency; its count is not recorded. The antigen it binds to is not known. CDR1 and CDR2, per the germline V gene (reference sequence), are DFQATT and SNEGSKA. Counted from cysteine to phenylalanine, this CDR3 has 15 amino acids. No DNA is recorded.

The sample comprised either unsorted cells or a sorted T cell fraction (not recorded which). This sequence originates from a human donor. This table probably holds off-target reads from a library built for another chain. The chain is assembled from TRBV20-1 and TRBJ2-3; TCRdb returns TRBD2, unconfirmable since there is no DNA. This receptor has the CDR3 CSATTGGPGSNTQYF.